This TCR beta chain was observed in a study of blood T cell repertoires in COVID-19. Study-level information: T cells, B-cell-depleted T cells, or PBMCs provided the cDNA or gDNA that served as material.

Cohorts were based on clinical histories the participants reported. For recovered donors of Cohort 3, there were two negative PCRs, clearance, or symptom resolution. Generated by immunoSEQ multiplex PCR, the TCRdb table keeps only in-frame clones and is missing some. Of about 160,000 clones listed, around 87% are singletons. Germline CDR1 reads GTSNPN; CDR2 reads SVGIG (reference sequence). The CDR3 runs 14 residues. Between the trimmed V and J ends, which lost 1 base and 4 bases, there was a span of 11 bases. This chain links TRBV30 with TRBJ1-5; D gene unclear. What was sequenced was PBMCs or T cells enriched from blood (not recorded which). The receptor comes from a woman in her 50s who had recovered from COVID-19. CDR3 protein: CAWSERSANQPQHF. CDR3 sequence (DNA): TGTGCCTGGAGTGAGAGGTCAGCAAATCAGCCCCAGCATTTT.